One and the same sample provided the 4 T cell receptor beta chains below, sequenced in a study of identical twins. TCRdb re-analysed the 5' RACE reads in MiXCR, keeping a single row per CDR3 protein. The sample holds some 590,000 distinct CDR3 sequences, approximately 10% seen once. The same specimen was also included in a second study, on yellow fever vaccine responses in identical twins.

Material for sequencing was PBMCs. The receptors originated from a young woman in good health.

This clonotype appeared many times. The gene calls are TRBV6-4 and TRBJ2-1; D ambiguous. The CDR3 has 12 amino acids. The V gene lost 0 bases and the J gene lost 10 bases, with 7 bases spanning the gap. CDR1 and CDR2 (germline): MRHNA, SNTAGT. DNA for the CDR3: TGTGCCAGCAGTGACTCTCCTAGAGAGCAGTTCTTC. Amino acid sequence: CASSDSPREQFF.

This clonotype was counted between two and nine times. The chain employs TRBV4-3 and TRBJ1-2, with TRBD1 identical over 8 bases. Germline CDR1 and CDR2: LGHNA and YSLEER. The CDR3 runs to 14 residues. Trimming at V came to 1 base and at J to 3 bases, leaving 1 base not matched to a gene. CDR3 sequence: CASSQAGGDYGYTF. CDR3 nucleotide sequence: TGCGCCAGCAGCCAAGCAGGGGGCGACTATGGCTACACCTTC.

This clonotype showed up many times. V gene TRBV9 combines with J gene TRBJ2-1; D is perhaps TRBD2 (5 bases). V lost 3 bases to trimming and J lost 2 bases, with 9 bases between them. Germline CDR1 and CDR2: SGDLS and YYNGEE. The CDR3 is 14 residues long. The CDR3 sequence is CASSGSGTYNEQFF. CDR3 nucleotides: TGTGCCAGCAGCGGATCGGGGACCTACAATGAGCAGTTCTTC.

CDR3 DNA sequence: TGTGCCAGCAGCCCAAGTGGGGCGAGTGCCTCACCCCTCCACTTT. It translates to CASSPSGASASPLHF. The J gene is TRBJ1-6, the V gene TRBV7-2; perhaps TRBD1 as D (5 bases). The CDR3 covers 15 residues. Germline V gene lookup returns CDR1 SGHTA and CDR2 FQGNSA. V lost 5 bases and J lost 10, with 18 bases in between.